This T cell receptor beta chain comes out of a study of shared clonotypes between healthy human individuals. Clones were read by immunoSEQ multiplex PCR, and TCRdb kept only the in-frame ones, dropping some. The table includes over a million clones, around 74% detected once. V lost 6 bases to trimming and J lost 2 bases, with 7 bases between them. Germline lookup yields CDR1 KGHSH and CDR2 LQKENI. The CDR3 runs to 12 residues. Regarding the study as a whole: The study sampled only blood, and tissue repertoires likely differ.

A word on this clone: Antigen: not known.

Material: memory CD4+ T cells sorted from blood. The subset denotes: CD45RA-negative fraction. This rearrangement joins TRBV18 to TRBJ1-2; D is undetermined. The TCR was taken from a man aged 18-30 years in good health. In DNA form, the CDR3 reads TGTGCCAGCTCCGCTATAAACTATGGCTACACCTTC. Translating it yields CASSAINYGYTF. The full variable domain, completed using reference TRBV18 and TRBJ1-2, is NAGVMQNPRHLVRRRGQEARLRCSPMKGHSHVYWYRQLPEEGLKFMVYLQKENIIDESGMPKERFSAEFPKEGPSILRIQQVVRGDSAAYFCASSAINYGYTFGSGTRLTVV.